Below, 10 T cell receptor beta chains from the same sample are listed, as sequenced in a study of response to subunit inactivated influenza vaccine. TCRdb reanalysed the RT-PCR reads using MiXCR and keeps one entry per CDR3 protein. This table holds about 190,000 distinct CDR3 sequences, approximately 15% found once. Material: CD8+ T cells sorted from PBMCs, obtained about 5 days after vaccination. Receptors were obtained from a man aged 50 or older who received an inactivated influenza vaccine.

The V call is TRBV12-3 or TRBV12-4, the J call TRBJ2-5, with 9 bases identical to TRBD2. The CDR3 has 15 residues. After removal of 3 bases from V and 4 bases from J, the junction contained 6 bases not matched to a gene. CDR3 sequence reads: CASSFAAGGGETQYF. The DNA of the CDR3 is TGTGCCAGCAGTTTCGCGGCGGGAGGGGGAGAGACCCAGTACTTC.

There are many counts of this clonotype. J is TRBJ2-1 and V is TRBV5-5, with 8 nucleotides matching TRBD1. The germline gives CDR1 SGHKS, CDR2 YYEKEE (reference sequence). The trim removed 0 bases at V and 12 bases at J, leaving 8 bases unmatched. The CDR3 totals 14 residues. DNA for the CDR3: TGTGCCAGCAGCTTGGGGACAGGGTTCTTCGGGCAGTTCTTC. Residues: CASSLGTGFFGQFF.

This clonotype was counted a few times. This rearrangement joins TRBV6-5 to TRBJ1-5; D is possibly TRBD1 (5 bases). The germline V and J ends were trimmed by 0 bases and 0 bases, with 6 bases remaining between them. Germline V gene sequence: CDR1 MNHEY, CDR2 SVGAGI. The CDR3 consists of 15 residues. CDR3 in DNA: TGTGCCAGCAGTTACTCAGACAGTAGCAATCAGCCCCAGCATTTT. As protein: CASSYSDSSNQPQHF.

This chain uses TRBV7-9 with TRBJ2-7, with TRBD1 as a possible D gene (6 bases). The CDR3 spans 13 residues. V was trimmed by 1 base and J by 7 bases, leaving 11 bases between them. Germline V gives CDR1 SEHNR, CDR2 FQNEAQ (reference sequence). CDR3 in amino acids: CASSLGGPVEQYF. The CDR3, as DNA: TGTGCCAGCAGCTTAGGGGGGCCCGTTGAGCAGTACTTC.

This clonotype was recorded many times. The V and J genes are TRBV6-2 or TRBV6-3 and TRBJ2-7; D is uncertain. Germline loops: CDR1 MNHEY, CDR2 SVGEGT. The CDR3 is made up of 15 amino acids. Trimming cost V 2 bases and J 5 bases, with 16 bases left between them. Here the CDR3 reads CASSYPSAGFDEQYF. The CDR3 DNA sequence: TGTGCCAGCAGTTACCCATCCGCTGGGTTCGACGAGCAGTACTTC.

Ten or more counts support this clonotype. The gene calls are TRBV4-2 and TRBJ1-4, with D perhaps TRBD1 (5 bases). Trimming left V 1 base short and J 7 bases short, with 10 bases between. CDR1 and CDR2 from the germline V gene are LGHNA and YNFKEQ. This CDR3 comprises 14 residues. CDR3 nucleotide sequence: TGTGCCAGCAGCCAAGGGCAGGGCGGTGAAAAACTGTTTTTT. Its protein is CASSQGQGGEKLFF.

This chain links TRBV6-5 with TRBJ2-7; the D gene is possibly TRBD2 (6 bases). The CDR3 has 15 amino acids. The V gene's germline CDR1 is MNHEY and CDR2 SVGAGI. V was pared by 2 bases and J by 4 bases, with 15 bases between. The CDR3 DNA follows: TGTGCCAGCAGTTACCCCAGGGTTGGGGGGTACGAGCAGTACTTC. Its translation is CASSYPRVGGYEQYF.

This clonotype was seen a few times. The chain joins TRBV7-8 to TRBJ2-7; tentatively, D is TRBD2 (6 bases). This CDR3 region has 15 residues. Germline V CDR1 and CDR2: SGHVS, FQNEAQ. Trimming took 1 base from V and 3 from J, leaving 13 bases between them. CDR3 DNA sequence: TGTGCCAGCAGCTTAGGGATCGGGGGAGGCTACGAGCAGTACTTC. It specifies CASSLGIGGGYEQYF.

This clonotype was detected many times. V usage is TRBV4-3 and J usage is TRBJ1-3, with unresolved D. The germline gives CDR1 LGHNA, CDR2 YSLEER. Deletions cut 0 bases from V and 0 bases from J, with 6 bases between. CDR3 size: 15 residues. Written as DNA, the CDR3 is TGCGCCAGCAGCCAAGATAGAGGCTCTGGAAACACCATATATTTT. Protein sequence: CASSQDRGSGNTIYF.

There are a few counts of this clonotype. The V gene is TRBV29-1, the J gene TRBJ2-1; 8 nucleotides agree with TRBD1. V lost 5 bases and J lost 15; bases outside the gene matches: 12. The CDR3 is 12 amino acids. Germline loops: CDR1 SQVTM, CDR2 ANQGSEA. Here the CDR3 reads CSVILTGVVWFF. The CDR3 coding sequence is TGCAGCGTTATATTGACAGGGGTTGTTTGGTTCTTC.